What follows is one T cell receptor (beta chain) and its context. Its cognate antigen has yet to be identified. Per-nucleotide qualities are absent, and no much larger clonotype sits a single base away. The data belong to a study of control samples from healthy donors and cancer patients (dated by TCRdb to the early 2020s). CDR1 and CDR2 (SGHRS, YFSETQ) derive from the germline V gene. The CDR3 contains 17 residues, cysteine and phenylalanine counted. Only CDR3 DNA is held: 51 bases, read in frame from base 1. Clipping removes 1 base from V and 5 bases from J, with 8 as the unmatched junction base count. Libraries were prepared through the immunoSEQ multiplex PCR assay. Not all clones reach the TCRdb copy of this immuneACCESS table, which keeps in-frame sequences only. Checked studies attribute under half of the gap to unresolved V genes and leave the rest unexplained. Recorded for this sample are around 90,000 clones; about 85% of them occurred a single time. The top ten clones comprise less than 2.5% of the sample.

This receptor was identified in a woman in her 40s in good health. This chain is built from TRBV5-1 and TRBJ2-4, and 11 junction bases match TRBD2. The sequenced sample consisted of blood. The base sequence is TGCGCCAGCAGCTTGAGTCCGGGACTAGCGGTCCAAAACATTCAGTACTTC. Protein translation: CASSLSPGLAVQNIQYF. The full variable domain, completed from the reference TRBV5-1 and TRBJ2-4 proteins outside the CDR3, reads KAGVTQTPRYLIKTRGQQVTLSCSPISGHRSVSWYQQTPGQGLQFLFEYFSETQRNKGNFPGRFSGRQFSNSRSEMNVSTLELGDSALYLCASSLSPGLAVQNIQYFGAGTRLSVL.